This T cell receptor beta chain was obtained from a study of shared clonotypes between healthy human individuals. CDR3 length: 14 residues. J lost 3 bases, V lost 4 bases, and 4 bases had no gene match. Germline values: CDR1 SGHTA, CDR2 FQGNSA. Notes on the study in general: Sampling covered nothing but blood. Tissue TCR repertoires likely differ from those found in blood.

Clones were read by immunoSEQ multiplex PCR, and TCRdb kept only the in-frame ones, dropping some. The sample holds roughly 2.5 million clones; roughly 92% are singletons and the top ten take roughly 0.13%. Turning to this clone: What it binds is unknown.

The gene calls are TRBV7-2 and TRBJ2-7; TRBD2 matches 9 bases. Sequenced: naive CD4+ T cells sorted from blood. Regarding subset: CD45RA+ positively selected. This clonotype was obtained from a man in his late teens or twenties in good health. The chain's CDR3 is CASSSSGTVYEQYF. CDR3 bases: TGTGCCAGCAGCTCTAGCGGGACTGTCTACGAGCAGTACTTC.